What follows are 12 T cell receptor beta chains derived from one specimen sequenced in a study of T cell clonality in common variable immunodeficiency. What these receptors recognize is not known. General observations from the study: Reportedly, TCR beta sequences from common variable immunodeficiency showed fewer deletions and N-nucleotide insertions.

Clones were sequenced by immunoSEQ multiplex PCR, and TCRdb holds only the in-frame ones, with some missing. Recorded here are about 28,000 clones, with no singletons, and the ten leading clones hold approximately 3%. The sample consisted of peripheral blood mononuclear cells. Receptor source: a human donor with common variable immunodeficiency.

This clone was seen a few times. The read halts 3 residues ahead of the CDR3 end, with the missing end drawn from the germline J gene. The chain uses TRBV7-3 and TRBJ2-7, with 8 bases aligning to TRBD2. CDR3 size: 14 residues. Germline V gene data show CDR1 as SGHTA and CDR2 as FQGTGA. With 5 bases clipped from V and 5 bases from J, the junction kept 8 bases outside the gene matches. Partial CDR3 DNA: TGTGCCAGCAGCCCCATCGGGAGGGGTAACGAG. It specifies CASSPIGRGNE. The entire CDR3 protein reads CASSPIGRGNEQYF.

This clone has a count of ten or more. With the read ending 3 residues before the CDR3 end, the germline J gene is used to fill in that end. The rearrangement joins TRBV5-1 to TRBJ1-1; D not certain. Trimming shortened V by 5 bases and J by 3 bases, and 14 bases separated the two germline ends. CDR3 length equals 14 residues. Germline CDR1 and CDR2: SGHRS and YFSETQ. The DNA read from the CDR3 is TGCGCCAGCAGTCCTGGACTCGAGGACACTGAA. It yields the protein CASSPGLEDTE. The CDR3 as a whole reads CASSPGLEDTEAFF.

This clone came up a few times. With the read ending 3 residues before the CDR3 end, the germline J gene is used to fill in that end. The chain has TRBV7-2 and TRBJ2-3; the D gene is possibly TRBD2 (8 bases). The ends were cut back, 6 bases at V and 3 bases at J, with 16 bases in the middle. The CDR3 is made up of 15 amino acids. Germline V CDR1 and CDR2: SGHTA, FQGNSA. The part of the CDR3 DNA that was read is TGTGCCAGCAGACAAGGGGGCGGGGGGACAGATACG. It translates to CASRQGGGGTDT. The CDR3 as a whole reads CASRQGGGGTDTQYF.

Comments on this clone: The observed sequence ends 3 residues before the CDR3 terminus, with the missing tail filled in from the germline J gene. The V gene is TRBV6-2 or TRBV6-3, the J gene TRBJ2-5, with a possible D match to TRBD2 (5 bases). The CDR3 is made up of 15 amino acids. Germline values: CDR1 MNHEY, CDR2 SVGEGT. V gave up 0 bases and J gave up 5 bases, with 13 bases separating them. Partial CDR3 DNA: TGTGCCAGCAGTTACTCGGGCGGCCTAGCCGAGACC. Translation gives CASSYSGGLAET. The whole CDR3 region reads CASSYSGGLAETQYF.

As regards this clone: Read sequence stops 3 residues before the CDR3 end, and the germline J gene provides the missing end. V and J are TRBV7-2 and TRBJ2-5; D call uncertain. V was shortened by 5 bases and J by 3 bases, with 4 bases between the two germline ends. CDR3 length: 11 residues. Looked up from germline, CDR1 is SGHTA and CDR2 is FQGNSA. CDR3 amino acids: CASSPKETQYF. Incomplete CDR3 DNA: TGTGCCAGCAGCCCAAAAGAGACC. The full variable domain, its missing parts supplied by reference TRBV7-2 and TRBJ2-5, is GAGVSQSPSNKVTEKGKDVELRCDPISGHTALYWYRQSLGQGLEFLIYFQGNSAPDKSGLPSDRFSAERTGGSVSTLTIQRTQQEDSAVYLCASSPKETQYFGPGTRLLVL.

The table lists this clone with many counts. Read data end 3 residues before the CDR3 end; the end is taken from the germline J gene. The V call is TRBV18, the J call TRBJ2-2; 11 bases are a match to TRBD1. The V gene's germline CDR1 is KGHSH and CDR2 LQKENI. Unmatched junction bases numbered 0, after V lost 4 bases and J lost 5 bases. The CDR3 is 14 residues long. The sequenced part of the CDR3 DNA is TGTGCCAGCTCACGGGACAGGGGGACCGGGGAG. It translates to CASSRDRGTGE. In full, the CDR3 reads CASSRDRGTGELFF.

This clone is categorized as medium-sized. The read ends 3 residues before the CDR3 terminus; that terminus is restored from the germline J gene. The J gene is TRBJ1-1, the V gene TRBV29-1, with TRBD1 matching 10 bases. Trimming cost V 5 bases and J 2 bases; bases outside gene matches: 5. Looked up from germline, CDR1 is SQVTM and CDR2 is ANQGSEA. CDR3 size: 14 residues. The CDR3 spells CSVMTGGGNTEAFF. The DNA read from the CDR3 is TGCAGCGTTATGACAGGGGGCGGTAACACTGAA.

Details on this clone: The CDR3 extends 3 residues past the end of the read, so its final part is completed from the germline J gene. V is TRBV19 and J is TRBJ2-2, with 11 bases matching TRBD2. The CDR3 length is 18 residues. Germline CDR1 reads LNHDA; CDR2 reads SQIVND (reference sequence). V trimming: 1 base; J trimming: 3 bases; junction bases outside the gene matches: 7. The CDR3 is CASSIGIAGGKYTGELFF. Partial CDR3 DNA: TGTGCCAGTAGTATAGGAATAGCGGGGGGGAAGTACACCGGGGAG.

Concerning this clone: From the germline J gene comes the end of the CDR3, since the read stops 3 residues before it. The chain recombines TRBV19 with TRBJ2-6; 14 bases match TRBD2. The junction had 15 bases not matched to a gene; V was cut back by 4 bases and J by 4 bases. CDR3 length equals 21 residues. Germline V lookup: CDR1 LNHDA, CDR2 SQIVND (reference sequence). The sequenced part of the CDR3 DNA is TGTGCCAGTAGTACCGGGACTAGCGGGGGACGAGGAATAGCGGGGGCCAACGTC. This encodes CASSTGTSGGRGIAGANV. The CDR3 reads in full as CASSTGTSGGRGIAGANVLTF.

This clone was detected a few times. Read coverage stops 3 residues before the CDR3 terminus; the germline J gene supplies the remainder. The genes are TRBV5-1 and TRBJ1-1; D unclear. From germline, CDR1 is SGHRS and CDR2 YFSETQ. CDR3 length equals 13 residues. V lost 4 bases to trimming and J lost 6 bases, with 13 bases between them. The DNA read from the CDR3 is TGCGCCAGCAGCGTGGACTCCTTTGCTGAA. Its translation: CASSVDSFAE. The complete CDR3 reads CASSVDSFAEAFF.

As to this clone: Its ends do not fully match the called genes, so a read error is possible. The DNA ends 3 residues before the CDR3 does, and the rest of the CDR3 is filled in from the germline J gene. J is TRBJ2-5 and V is TRBV7-7; TRBD1 aligns across 12 bases. The CDR3 spans 16 residues. The V gene's germline CDR1 is SSHAT and CDR2 FNYEAQ (reference sequence). CDR3 residues: CASSWTGQGAGETQYF. CDR3 DNA (partial): TGTGCTAGCAGCTGGACGGGACAGGGGGCCGGGGAGACC.

Notes on this clone: Compared with germline, one end of the junction differs, possibly owing to a read error. The sequence runs out 3 residues before the end of the CDR3; the remainder is reconstructed from the germline J gene. The chain uses TRBV7-7 and TRBJ1-2, with D maybe TRBD1 (6 bases). Germline CDR1 reads SSHAT; CDR2 reads FNYEAQ (reference sequence). CDR3 length: 13 residues. CDR3 region: CASSPLQGYGYTF. The DNA read from the CDR3 is TGTGCTAGCAGCCCTTTACAGGGCTATGGC.